The 16 T cell receptor beta chains given below trace back to one sample, sequenced in a study of shared clonotypes between healthy human individuals. Naive CD8 cells, CD45RO-negative and positively selected for CCR7, excluded terminally differentiated effector memory CD45RA+ cells. The repertoire was sequenced with immunoSEQ multiplex PCR; TCRdb's copy has only in-frame clones and lacks some. The sample yields just over 2,000,000 clones, over 85% seen once. The sample consisted of naive CD8+ T cells sorted from blood. The source of these receptors is a man aged 18 to 35 in good health.

Comment on this clone: Other nucleotide sequences from this sample produce the same CDR3. The rearrangement uses TRBV7-9 and TRBJ2-7, with D possibly matching TRBD2 (5 bases). Germline CDR1 is SEHNR and CDR2 is FQNEAQ (reference sequence). V lost 5 bases and J lost 2, with 13 bases in between. The CDR3 runs to 14 residues. In DNA, the CDR3 is TGTGCCAGCAGCCGACCTCTAGCACCCTACGAGCAGTACTTC. It specifies CASSRPLAPYEQYF.

Of note for this clone: The identical CDR3 is also encoded by other nucleotide sequences in the sample. This chain connects TRBV5-6 to TRBJ2-7, with 12 bases identical to TRBD2. The junction had 4 bases not matched to a gene; V was cut back by 2 bases and J by 4 bases. This CDR3 is 15 amino acids long. Germline V gives CDR1 SGHDT, CDR2 YYEEEE. CDR3 protein: CASSFLAGGPYEQYF. The CDR3, as DNA: TGTGCCAGCAGCTTTCTAGCGGGAGGGCCTTACGAGCAGTACTTC.

This chain connects TRBV5-1 to TRBJ2-5, with D perhaps matching TRBD1 (5 bases). Trimming took 4 bases from V and 4 from J, leaving 14 bases between them. CDR1 SGHRS and CDR2 YFSETQ come from the germline V gene. This CDR3 is 14 amino acids long. The CDR3 spells CASSRDSSLETQYF. The CDR3 DNA is TGCGCCAGCAGCCGCGACAGCTCCTTAGAGACCCAGTACTTC. The full variable domain, its missing parts supplied by reference TRBV5-1 and TRBJ2-5, is KAGVTQTPRYLIKTRGQQVTLSCSPISGHRSVSWYQQTPGQGLQFLFEYFSETQRNKGNFPGRFSGRQFSNSRSEMNVSTLELGDSALYLCASSRDSSLETQYFGPGTRLLVL.

The CDR3 region has the DNA TGTGCCAGCAGTTTATCACAGGGGGAGACAGATACGCAGTATTTT. As protein: CASSLSQGETDTQYF. This chain connects TRBV27 to TRBJ2-3; 8 bases agree with TRBD1. This CDR3 has 15 amino acids. After removal of 0 bases from V and 3 bases from J, the junction contained 2 bases not matched to a gene. Germline-derived CDR1 and CDR2 are MNHEY and SMNVEV (reference sequence).

The CDR3 loop reads CATSSSHEKLFF. CDR3 nucleotides: TGTGCCACCAGCTCAAGCCACGAAAAACTGTTTTTT. The chain combines TRBV15 with TRBJ1-4, with D unclear. CDR1 is LNHNV and CDR2 is YYDKDF in the germline V gene (reference sequence). Trimming left V 5 bases short and J 8 bases short, with 9 bases between. The CDR3 totals 12 residues.

The chain uses TRBV6-5 and TRBJ2-7, with TRBD1 as a possible D gene (7 bases). The CDR3 has 13 residues. Germline assignment: CDR1 MNHEY and CDR2 SVGAGI. The germline V and J ends were trimmed by 3 bases and 6 bases, with 12 bases remaining between them. In DNA, the CDR3 is TGTGCCAGCAGTTATAACAGGGGAGGCGAGCAGTACTTC. Translating it yields CASSYNRGGEQYF.

This chain connects TRBV30 to TRBJ2-3; 10 bases agree with TRBD2. This CDR3 contains 15 residues. CDR1 GTSNPN and CDR2 SVGIG come from the germline V gene (reference sequence). With 0 bases clipped from V and 6 bases from J, the junction kept 6 bases outside the gene matches. Written as DNA, the CDR3 is TGTGCCTGGAGTGTACTAGCGGGATCCGTGGATACGCAGTATTTT. Its protein is CAWSVLAGSVDTQYF.

The chain uses TRBV4-3 and TRBJ2-2; 9 bases agree with TRBD2. The CDR3 contains 14 residues. Germline values: CDR1 LGHNA, CDR2 YSLEER. Losses at the gene ends were 9 bases for V and 4 bases for J; bases not matched to a gene: 6. The CDR3 nucleotides are TGCGCCAGTAGCGGGAGACGGGGCACCGGGGAGCTGTTTTTT. Its protein product is CASSGRRGTGELFF.

Note on this clone: The junction shows a germline mismatch at one end, possibly a read error. CDR3 in amino acids: CAWSVKLGTADF. The CDR3 DNA reads TGTGCCTGGAGTGTAAAATTAGGGACCGCCGACTTC. This sequence joins TRBV30 and TRBJ2-5; the D call may be TRBD1 or TRBD2 (5 bases each). The germline V gene encodes CDR1 GTSNPN and CDR2 SVGIG (reference sequence). The CDR3 loop spans 12 amino acids. Complete variable domain (other parts from reference TRBV30 and TRBJ2-5): SQTIHQWPATLVQPVGSPLSLECTVEGTSNPNLYWYRQAAGRGLQLLFYSVGIGQISSEVPQNLSASRPQDRQFILSSKKLLLSDSGFYLCAWSVKLGTADFGPGTRLLVL.

The chain uses TRBV5-6 and TRBJ1-4; D is unresolved. The CDR3 runs to 13 residues. Germline V gives CDR1 SGHDT, CDR2 YYEEEE. Trimming took off 2 bases at V and 6 bases at J, with 8 bases between the two ends. The chain's CDR3 is CASSFGGYEKLFF. The CDR3 DNA reads as TGTGCCAGCAGCTTTGGAGGGTATGAAAAACTGTTTTTT.

This chain joins TRBV27 and TRBJ2-1, with 9 bases identical to TRBD2. This CDR3 is built from 16 residues. Germline CDR1 reads MNHEY; CDR2 reads SMNVEV (reference sequence). V was clipped by 2 bases and J by 10 bases; unmatched bases: 12. CDR3 sequence: CASSLGMASGVKEQFF. CDR3 bases: TGTGCCAGCAGTTTAGGTATGGCTAGCGGGGTTAAGGAGCAGTTCTTC.

This clone occurred a few times. The rearrangement joins TRBV6-1 to TRBJ1-5, with a tentative D call TRBD1 (6 bases). The length of the CDR3 is 15 residues. The germline gives CDR1 MNHNS, CDR2 SASEGT. The V end was cut by 4 bases, the J end by 6 bases, with 16 bases between. The chain's CDR3 is CASSGSTGSSQPQHF. Written as DNA, the CDR3 is TGTGCCAGCAGTGGCAGTACAGGGTCCAGTCAGCCCCAGCATTTT.

The chain couples TRBV6-6 to TRBJ2-7, with D possibly called TRBD1 or TRBD2 (5 bases each). The germline V and J ends were trimmed by 0 bases and 0 bases, with 12 bases remaining between them. CDR3 length equals 16 residues. CDR1 MNHNY and CDR2 SVGAGI come from the germline V gene (reference sequence). The DNA for the CDR3 is TGTGCCAGCAGTTACTCTGTCAGGGAGAGCTCCTACGAGCAGTACTTC. It encodes CASSYSVRESSYEQYF.

Details on this clone: Other DNA sequences from this sample encode an identical CDR3 as well. The gene calls are TRBV7-2 and TRBJ1-5, with no clear D. The CDR3 loop spans 15 amino acids. From germline, CDR1 is SGHTA and CDR2 FQGNSA. V lost 3 bases and J 0 bases, leaving 9 bases between the germline ends. In nucleotides, the CDR3 is TGTGCCAGCAGCTTGGACGGTTATAGCAATCAGCCCCAGCATTTT. Its translation: CASSLDGYSNQPQHF.

The chain is built from TRBV6-5 and TRBJ1-2; D perhaps matches TRBD1 (6 bases). The CDR3 length is 12 residues. Germline-derived CDR1 and CDR2 are MNHEY and SVGAGI. V was shortened by 1 base and J by 8 bases, with 8 bases between the two germline ends. Here the CDR3 DNA reads TGTGCCAGCAGTTACTTCGGGGGCGGCTACACCTTC. Its protein product is CASSYFGGGYTF.

The rearrangement links TRBV13 to TRBJ2-7; 13 nucleotides align to TRBD2. Trimming cost V 0 bases and J 1 base; bases outside gene matches: 6. Germline V CDR1 and CDR2: PRHDT, FYEKMQ (reference sequence). CDR3 length: 18 amino acids. The CDR3 DNA reads as TGTGCCAGCAGCTTAGGAGGACTAGCGGGAGTAGGGTCCTACGAGCAGTACTTC. Encoded protein: CASSLGGLAGVGSYEQYF.